Below are 8 T cell receptor beta chains sequenced from a single sample in a study of T cells in Graves' hyperthyroidism and ophthalmopathy. TCR beta CDR3 region amplification was performed from RNA transcripts. An initial round of RT-PCR targeting the TCR CDR3 relied on the HTBI primer set. TCRdb re-derived calls from the multiplex PCR reads in MiXCR, one entry per CDR3 protein. The sample includes a few hundred thousand distinct CDR3 sequences, 15% to 19% of them seen just once. The sequencing input was blood. The receptors come from a woman between 18 and 29 years old with Graves' hyperthyroidism that later progressed to Graves' ophthalmopathy.

At least ten counts were recorded for this clonotype. The gene calls are TRBV20-1 and TRBJ1-6; 7 bases are a match to TRBD1. The CDR3 runs 15 residues. Germline loops: CDR1 DFQATT, CDR2 SNEGSKA (reference sequence). The ends lost 7 bases at V and 7 bases at J; junction bases unmatched: 13. This CDR3 is CSVKGAGRFNSPLHF. CDR3 sequence (DNA): TGCAGTGTTAAGGGGGCAGGGCGGTTCAATTCACCCCTCCACTTT.

This clonotype was seen many times. The V and J genes are TRBV5-1 and TRBJ1-4, with D possibly TRBD1 on 5 matching bases. This CDR3 has 14 amino acids. Deletions cut 2 bases from V and 5 bases from J, with 10 bases between. CDR1 is SGHRS, CDR2 YFSETQ, per germline. This CDR3 is CASSFSGLNEKLFF. The DNA of the CDR3 is TGCGCCAGCAGCTTCTCAGGGTTGAATGAAAAACTGTTTTTT.

This clonotype has a count of ten or more. The chain recombines TRBV9 with TRBJ2-7; D possibly uses TRBD1 or TRBD2 (6 bases each). V was shortened by 4 bases and J by 3 bases, with 14 bases between the two germline ends. The CDR3 runs to 14 residues. Germline V CDR1 and CDR2: SGDLS, YYNGEE. This CDR3 is CASSPTEGGYEQYF. The CDR3 DNA sequence: TGTGCCAGCAGCCCCACGGAGGGGGGCTACGAGCAGTACTTC. The complete variable domain, with remaining parts taken from reference TRBV9 and TRBJ2-7, reads DSGVTQTPKHLITATGQRVTLRCSPRSGDLSVYWYQQSLDQGLQFLIQYYNGEERAKGNILERFSAQQFPDLHSELNLSSLELGDSALYFCASSPTEGGYEQYFGPGTRLTVT.

The chain recombines TRBV5-1 with TRBJ2-7; 8 bases match TRBD2. Germline lookup yields CDR1 SGHRS and CDR2 YFSETQ. The CDR3 length is 19 residues. Germline trimming cut 1 base from V and 3 bases from J; bases unmatched to any gene: 18. The CDR3, as DNA: TGCGCCAGCAGCTTGATACGCGGGAGGAAAAGTCATTGGTTCTACGAGCAGTACTTC. It yields the protein CASSLIRGRKSHWFYEQYF. Using reference TRBV5-1 and TRBJ2-7 for the parts outside the CDR3, the full variable domain is KAGVTQTPRYLIKTRGQQVTLSCSPISGHRSVSWYQQTPGQGLQFLFEYFSETQRNKGNFPGRFSGRQFSNSRSEMNVSTLELGDSALYLCASSLIRGRKSHWFYEQYFGPGTRLTVT.

This clonotype was seen many times. This chain links TRBV3-1 with TRBJ1-6; no reliable D call. V gave up 6 bases and J gave up 1 base, with 13 bases separating them. The CDR3 runs to 16 residues. Germline CDR1 LGHDT, CDR2 YNNKEL (reference sequence). In DNA, the CDR3 is TGTGCCAGCAGGCGCGGGTTAGATTCCTATAATTCACCCCTCCACTTT. Its translation: CASRRGLDSYNSPLHF.

The sample holds a few counts of this clonotype. The genes are TRBV9 and TRBJ2-2; 7 bases fit TRBD2. The CDR3 is 15 amino acids. V shed 4 bases, J shed 4 bases, and the junction held 7 bases outside the gene matches. The germline CDR1 and CDR2 sequences are SGDLS and YYNGEE. The CDR3 region is CASSPGDYLTGELFF. CDR3 nucleotides: TGTGCCAGCAGCCCCGGGGACTACCTCACCGGGGAGCTGTTTTTT.

Worth noting for this clonotype: Since a much larger clone is just one base distant, this may be a read error. This chain joins TRBV6-1 and TRBJ1-1, with no clear D. Trimming took 6 bases from V and 1 from J, leaving 3 bases between them. The CDR3 length is 11 residues. CDR1 MNHNS and CDR2 SASEGT come from the germline V gene. The CDR3, as DNA: TGTGCCAGCAGGCAGAACACTGAAGCTTTCTTT. Translated, it gives CASRQNTEAFF.

This clonotype was seen a handful of times. This rearrangement joins TRBV5-5 to TRBJ1-4; no firm D call. CDR1 and CDR2 from the germline V gene are SGHKS and YYEKEE (reference sequence). Trimming cost V 2 bases and J 8 bases, with 16 bases left between them. The CDR3 has 15 amino acids. CDR3 amino acids: CASSFFASKTEKLFF. As DNA, the CDR3 is TGTGCCAGCAGCTTTTTTGCCAGCAAAACCGAAAAACTGTTTTTT.